Listed here are 10 T cell receptor beta chains from one sample, sequenced in a study of blood T cell repertoires in COVID-19. This table comes from immunoSEQ multiplex PCR, and its TCRdb copy is limited to in-frame clones, with some not included. The table records fewer than 40,000 clones, approximately 86% of them present only once. Material for sequencing was peripheral blood. The receptors shown here come from a woman aged 80 or over with active or convalescent COVID-19.

The chain is built from TRBV5-4 and TRBJ2-2, with D tentatively TRBD2 (5 bases). The CDR3 has 15 amino acids. V lost 4 bases and J lost 1, with 11 bases in between. Germline V CDR1 and CDR2: SGHNT, YYREEE (reference sequence). CDR3: CASSGKRGNTGELFF. In nucleotides, the CDR3 is TGTGCCAGCAGCGGTAAACGGGGGAACACCGGGGAGCTGTTTTTT.

The chain uses TRBV18 and TRBJ2-5, with TRBD2 matching 9 bases. Unmatched junction bases numbered 17, after V lost 4 bases and J lost 5 bases. CDR3 size: 18 residues. Germline lookup yields CDR1 KGHSH and CDR2 LQKENI. CDR3 nucleotides: TGTGCCAGCTCACTAAACGCGCCCCGGAGGACTAGCGATGAGACCCAGTACTTC. Translating it yields CASSLNAPRRTSDETQYF.

The chain employs TRBV11-2 and TRBJ2-5; no definite D call. The germline V and J ends were trimmed by 5 bases and 7 bases, with 17 bases remaining between them. In germline, CDR1 is SGHAT, CDR2 FQNNGV. This CDR3 spans 14 amino acids. CDR3 nucleotides: TGTGCCAGCAGCAACTCACGTCATACTGGGACCCAGTACTTC. This encodes CASSNSRHTGTQYF.

The chain joins TRBV11-3 to TRBJ2-1; 10 positions match TRBD2. J lost 2 bases, V lost 4 bases, and 8 bases had no gene match. Germline CDR1 and CDR2: SGHNT and YENEEA. This CDR3 contains 17 residues. For the CDR3, the DNA is TGTGCCAGCAGCTCAAGTATAGCGGGGGGCCCCTACAATGAGCAGTTCTTC. Protein: CASSSSIAGGPYNEQFF.

The chain links TRBV2 to TRBJ2-2, with D possibly matching TRBD1 (6 bases). The CDR3 contains 14 residues. The germline V and J ends were trimmed by 7 bases and 2 bases, with 11 bases remaining between them. Germline-derived CDR1 and CDR2 are SNHLY and FYNNEI. CDR3 nucleotide sequence: TGTGCCAGCATGGACAGTTACAACACCGGGGAGCTGTTTTTT. Residues: CASMDSYNTGELFF. The full variable domain, in which reference TRBV2 and TRBJ2-2 provide the parts outside the CDR3, is EPEVTQTPSHQVTQMGQEVILRCVPISNHLYFYWYRQILGQKVEFLVSFYNNEISEKSEIFDDQFSVERPDGSNFTLKIRSTKLEDSAMYFCASMDSYNTGELFFGEGSRLTVL.

This clone occurred a few times. The V gene is TRBV5-1, the J gene TRBJ1-4; 7 bases fit TRBD1. The V gene end was trimmed by 0 bases and the J gene end by 8 bases; junction bases not matched to a gene: 4. The CDR3 consists of 14 residues. The germline gives CDR1 SGHRS, CDR2 YFSETQ. Written as DNA, the CDR3 is TGCGCCAGCAGCTTGGGGACAGGAGGGGAAAAACTGTTTTTT. Translation gives CASSLGTGGEKLFF.

V usage is TRBV9 and J usage is TRBJ2-3; D is uncertain. CDR3 length: 15 residues. Between the trimmed V and J ends, which lost 4 bases and 1 base, there was a span of 13 bases. The germline CDR1 and CDR2 sequences are SGDLS and YYNGEE. The CDR3 nucleotides read TGTGCCAGCAGCTCGCGGCTATACGGCACAGATACGCAGTATTTT. This translates into CASSSRLYGTDTQYF. The complete variable domain, with remaining parts taken from reference TRBV9 and TRBJ2-3, reads DSGVTQTPKHLITATGQRVTLRCSPRSGDLSVYWYQQSLDQGLQFLIQYYNGEERAKGNILERFSAQQFPDLHSELNLSSLELGDSALYFCASSSRLYGTDTQYFGPGTRLTVL.

This clone has just one count. CDR3: CASSVLPDTQYF. The CDR3 bases are TGTGCCAGCAGCGTCCTCCCAGATACGCAGTATTTT. The chain employs TRBV5-5 and TRBJ2-3, with D hard to call. This CDR3 has 12 amino acids. From germline, CDR1 is SGHKS and CDR2 YYEKEE (reference sequence). V was pared by 4 bases and J by 4 bases, with 7 bases between.

This clone occurred once. The V call is TRBV25-1, the J call TRBJ2-5, with 7 positions matching TRBD2. Germline CDR1 is MGHDK and CDR2 is SYGVNS. CDR3 length equals 15 residues. The V and J ends lost 2 bases and 5 bases, in that order; junction bases with no gene match: 8. The CDR3, as DNA: TGTGCCAGCAGTGAAGTTAAGGGCGGGAGCGAGACCCAGTACTTC. It specifies CASSEVKGGSETQYF.

This chain uses TRBV6-4 with TRBJ1-2; 7 nucleotides match TRBD1. J was trimmed by 6 bases and V by 2 bases; bases with no gene match: 15. CDR1 is MRHNA, CDR2 SNTAGT, per germline. This CDR3 has 17 residues. The CDR3 sequence: CASSDHPTSTGFDGYTF. CDR3 coding DNA: TGTGCCAGCAGTGACCACCCCACTTCGACAGGGTTCGATGGCTACACCTTC.